These 19 T cell receptor beta chains were sequenced from one sample in a study of blood T cells in healthy people across ages. Primers used in a second PCR of about 7 to 11 cycles were a sample-barcoded 5' primer and a J-beta primer mix. TCRdb re-analysed the 5' RACE reads in MiXCR, keeping a single row per CDR3 protein. The sample lists over a million distinct CDR3 sequences; under 45% were seen once. Sequenced sample: blood. The receptor source for this set is a woman aged 60-75 years in good health.

At least ten counts were recorded for this clonotype. This chain joins TRBV5-1 and TRBJ2-3, with 11 bases that match TRBD2. The V gene end was trimmed by 3 bases and the J gene end by 2 bases; junction bases not matched to a gene: 5. Germline V gene lookup returns CDR1 SGHRS and CDR2 YFSETQ. The CDR3 length is 16 residues. The CDR3 region is CASSSLSGRATDTQYF. The CDR3 nucleotides are TGCGCCAGCAGCTCCCTTAGCGGGAGGGCCACAGATACGCAGTATTTT.

The CDR3 reads CAISESSPGTGKSDTQYF. CDR3 sequence (DNA): TGTGCCATCAGTGAGAGCAGTCCCGGGACAGGGAAATCGGATACGCAGTATTTT. The rearrangement uses TRBV10-3 and TRBJ2-3; 9 nucleotides line up with TRBD1. The CDR3 extends over 18 amino acids. J lost 6 bases, V lost 2 bases, and 15 bases had no gene match. The germline gives CDR1 ENHRY, CDR2 SYGVKD.

This clonotype was detected a few times. The V call is TRBV7-9, the J call TRBJ2-1; tentatively, D is TRBD1 or TRBD2 (5 bases each). The CDR3 has 15 amino acids. Trimming took 1 base from V and 12 from J, leaving 19 bases between them. CDR1 and CDR2 from the germline V gene are SEHNR and FQNEAQ (reference sequence). In DNA form, the CDR3 reads TGTGCCAGCAGCTTAGTGGGGGAGTTGGTTCGGGGGCAGTTCTTC. It codes for CASSLVGELVRGQFF.

The chain's CDR3 is CASSLGKQETQYF. The CDR3 DNA reads as TGTGCCAGCAGTTTGGGCAAGCAAGAGACCCAGTACTTC. The chain carries TRBV12-3 or TRBV12-4 and TRBJ2-4; no clear D gene. The better agreement between TRBJ2-5 and the DNA end casts doubt on the J call. This CDR3 has 13 amino acids.

The CDR3 loop reads CASSLSLSSGPRAIQETQYF. In DNA, the CDR3 is TGTGCCAGCAGTTTATCTCTCTCTAGCGGGCCGAGGGCTATCCAAGAGACCCAGTACTTC. V and J are TRBV28 and TRBJ2-5; TRBD2 agrees at 8 bases. The CDR3 is 20 residues long. Germline assignment: CDR1 MDHEN and CDR2 SYDVKM. V was clipped by 1 base and J by 1 base; unmatched bases: 17.

The chain combines TRBV4-1 with TRBJ2-5; 7 bases agree with TRBD1. The CDR3 has 13 residues. V shed 3 bases, J shed 5 bases, and the junction held 3 bases outside the gene matches. Germline CDR1 MGHRA, CDR2 YSYEKL. CDR3 DNA: TGCGCCAGCAGCCATGACAGGGTGGAGACCCAGTACTTC. Its protein is CASSHDRVETQYF.

This chain uses TRBV20-1 with TRBJ1-1, with TRBD1 matching 10 bases. V gave up 3 bases and J gave up 4 bases; unmatched junction bases: 11. The CDR3 is 16 amino acids. Germline CDR1 is DFQATT and CDR2 is SNEGSKA (reference sequence). The DNA for the CDR3 is TGCAGTGCTAGGGGACAGGGGACACGGAGGCGCACTGAAGCTTTCTTT. It is translated as CSARGQGTRRRTEAFF.

This clonotype was seen more than once but under ten times. V is TRBV12-3 or TRBV12-4 and J is TRBJ2-7; 8 bases align to TRBD2. V was pared by 6 bases and J by 4 bases, with 8 bases of the junction left unmatched. CDR3 length: 14 residues. The CDR3 sequence is CASSQAGVMYEQYF. The CDR3, as DNA: TGTGCCAGCAGCCAAGCGGGAGTTATGTACGAGCAGTACTTC.

This sequence joins TRBV14 and TRBJ2-7; 10 nucleotides line up with TRBD2. Germline V gene lookup returns CDR1 SGHDN and CDR2 FVKESK. After removal of 0 bases from V and 0 bases from J, the junction contained 2 bases not matched to a gene. The CDR3 loop spans 16 amino acids. CDR3 DNA sequence: TGTGCCAGCAGCCAAGAAGGGACTAGCGCCTCCTACGAGCAGTACTTC. It specifies CASSQEGTSASYEQYF.

J is TRBJ2-4 and V is TRBV28, with 12 bases that match TRBD2. The trim removed 4 bases at V and 13 bases at J, leaving 20 bases unmatched. Per germline, CDR1 MDHEN and CDR2 SYDVKM. The CDR3 spans 18 residues. CDR3 in DNA: TGTGCCAGCAGTTCCCTTATAAGGCTAGCGGGAGGGCTAAATGAGCAGTACTTC. Translation: CASSSLIRLAGGLNEQYF.

Points on this clonotype: A clone one base away is much larger, so this may be a read error. The J gene is TRBJ2-1, the V gene TRBV12-3 or TRBV12-4, with D tentatively TRBD2 (6 bases). CDR3 length: 12 amino acids. V shed 8 bases and J shed 5 bases, with 10 bases lying between them. CDR3 region: CASGSGNNEQFF. The CDR3 DNA follows: TGTGCCAGCGGTAGCGGAAACAATGAGCAGTTCTTC.

The chain combines TRBV20-1 with TRBJ2-1; 10 bases are shared with TRBD2. The CDR3 extends over 14 amino acids. Looked up from germline, CDR1 is DFQATT and CDR2 is SNEGSKA (reference sequence). J was trimmed by 4 bases and V by 4 bases; bases with no gene match: 4. In nucleotides, the CDR3 is TGCAGTGCTAAAGGACTAGCGGAATACAATGAGCAGTTCTTC. Translating it yields CSAKGLAEYNEQFF.

V and J are TRBV28 and TRBJ2-3, with 10 bases identical to TRBD2. V was clipped by 4 bases and J by 13 bases; unmatched bases: 2. The CDR3 length is 11 residues. Looked up from germline, CDR1 is MDHEN and CDR2 is SYDVKM. As DNA, the CDR3 is TGTGCCAGCAGTTCCGGGACTAGCGAGTATTTT. Protein sequence: CASSSGTSEYF.

This chain joins TRBV6-5 and TRBJ2-3; TRBD1 is a possible D gene (6 bases). There are 15 residues in the CDR3. Germline V lookup: CDR1 MNHEY, CDR2 SVGAGI. Trimming removed 6 bases from V and 6 bases from J, with 19 bases in between. The CDR3 bases are TGTGCCAGCAGCCCAGCAGGGGCCCGCGGGGATACGCAGTATTTT. Its protein product is CASSPAGARGDTQYF.

The V and J genes are TRBV3-1 and TRBJ1-5; D unresolved. Germline V gene lookup returns CDR1 LGHDT and CDR2 YNNKEL (reference sequence). There are 14 residues in the CDR3. V gave up 6 bases and J gave up 2 bases, with 11 bases separating them. The CDR3 DNA reads as TGTGCCAGCAGTACGAAGCGGGGCAATCAGCCCCAGCATTTT. The encoded protein is CASSTKRGNQPQHF.

The chain recombines TRBV5-1 with TRBJ2-1; 8 bases are a match to TRBD2. This CDR3 comprises 16 residues. The V segment lost 4 bases and the J segment 7 bases; nucleotides outside the gene matches: 13. Germline V gene sequence: CDR1 SGHRS, CDR2 YFSETQ. The CDR3 DNA is TGCGCCAGCAGCCTGACAGCGGGAGTGGTTAAGAATGAGCAGTTCTTC. Protein sequence: CASSLTAGVVKNEQFF.

The chain joins TRBV7-9 to TRBJ2-5, with D tentatively TRBD2 (5 bases). The end of the DNA aligns better with TRBJ2-7, so the J call may be wrong. Germline CDR1 and CDR2: SEHNR and FQNEAQ (reference sequence). The CDR3 is 13 amino acids. CDR3 region: CASWPGKVYEQYF. The CDR3 coding sequence is TGTGCCAGTTGGCCGGGAAAAGTCTACGAGCAGTACTTC.

This clonotype was found a few times. The chain is built from TRBV2 and TRBJ1-1; 9 bases fit TRBD1. This CDR3 has 13 residues. The germline V gene encodes CDR1 SNHLY and CDR2 FYNNEI. V lost 10 bases, J lost 3 bases, and 6 bases stayed unmatched. CDR3 coding DNA: TGTGCCATCCGGACAGGGGTCCACACTGAAGCTTTCTTT. Translation: CAIRTGVHTEAFF.

The J gene is TRBJ1-2, the V gene TRBV30; unclear D gene. V dropped 2 bases and J dropped 7 bases, with 8 bases sitting between them. Germline values: CDR1 GTSNPN, CDR2 SVGIG (reference sequence). The length of the CDR3 is 11 residues. The CDR3 here is CAWSLGGGYTF. In nucleotides, the CDR3 is TGTGCCTGGAGTCTCGGTGGTGGCTACACCTTC. The full variable domain, in which reference TRBV30 and TRBJ1-2 provide the parts outside the CDR3, is SQTIHQWPATLVQPVGSPLSLECTVEGTSNPNLYWYRQAAGRGLQLLFYSVGIGQISSEVPQNLSASRPQDRQFILSSKKLLLSDSGFYLCAWSLGGGYTFGSGTRLTVV.